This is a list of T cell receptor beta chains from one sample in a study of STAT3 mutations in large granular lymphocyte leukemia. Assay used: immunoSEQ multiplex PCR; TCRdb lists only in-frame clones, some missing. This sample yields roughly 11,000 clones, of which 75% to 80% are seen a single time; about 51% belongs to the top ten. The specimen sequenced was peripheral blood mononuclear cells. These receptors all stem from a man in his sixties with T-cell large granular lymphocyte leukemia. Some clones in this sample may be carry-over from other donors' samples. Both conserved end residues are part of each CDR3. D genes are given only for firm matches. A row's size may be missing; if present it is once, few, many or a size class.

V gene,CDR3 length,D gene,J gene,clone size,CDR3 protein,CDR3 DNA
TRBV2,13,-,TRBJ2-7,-,CASSVLGAYEQYF,TGTGCCAGCAGCGTATTAGGTGCCTACGAGCAGTACTTC
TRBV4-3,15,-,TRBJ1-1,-,CASSQEVTLGTEAFF,TGCGCCAGCAGCCAAGAGGTAACCCTGGGCACTGAAGCTTTCTTT
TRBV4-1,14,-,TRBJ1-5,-,CASSHDRGSQPQHF,TGCGCCAGCAGCCATGATCGGGGTTCTCAGCCCCAGCATTTT
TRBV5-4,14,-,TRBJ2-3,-,CASSLAARVGTQYF,TGTGCCAGCAGCTTGGCGGCGAGAGTAGGTACGCAGTATTTT
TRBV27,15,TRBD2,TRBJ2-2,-,CASSPPAGLAGELFF,TGTGCCAGCAGTCCCCCAGCGGGACTCGCCGGGGAGCTGTTTTTT
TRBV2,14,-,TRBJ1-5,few,CASMQGSGNQPQHF,TGTGCCAGCATGCAGGGGAGTGGAAATCAGCCCCAGCATTTT
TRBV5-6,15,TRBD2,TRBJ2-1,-,CASSLLAGHYNEQFF,TGTGCCAGCAGTCTACTAGCGGGCCACTACAATGAGCAGTTCTTC
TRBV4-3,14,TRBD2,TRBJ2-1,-,CASSQVGGSNEQFF,TGCGCCAGCAGCCAAGTGGGCGGGAGTAATGAGCAGTTCTTC
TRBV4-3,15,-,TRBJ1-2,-,CASSQGTEINYGYTF,TGCGCCAGCAGCCAAGGGACAGAGATTAACTATGGCTACACCTTC
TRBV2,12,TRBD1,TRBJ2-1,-,CASDRVDNEQFF,TGTGCCAGTGACAGGGTTGACAATGAGCAGTTCTTC
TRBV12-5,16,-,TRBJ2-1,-,CASGLVFGATYNEQFF,TGTGCTAGTGGTTTGGTGTTTGGGGCCACATACAATGAGCAGTTCTTC
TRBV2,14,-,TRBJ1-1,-,CASSVGRLNTEAFF,TGTGCCAGCAGCGTGGGGCGCCTGAACACTGAAGCTTTCTTT
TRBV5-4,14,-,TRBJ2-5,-,CASSSAGLEETQYF,TGTGCCAGCAGCTCGGCAGGGTTGGAGGAGACCCAGTACTTC
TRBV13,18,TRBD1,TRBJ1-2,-,CASSPRQGRSVPAYGYTF,TGTGCCAGCAGCCCAAGACAGGGGCGCTCAGTCCCCGCCTATGGCTACACCTTC
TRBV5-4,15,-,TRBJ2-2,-,CASSLDRVSARELFF,TGTGCCAGCAGCTTGGATAGAGTGAGCGCTCGGGAGCTGTTTTTT
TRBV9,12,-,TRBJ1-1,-,CASSVAGTEAFF,TGTGCCAGCAGCGTAGCAGGCACTGAAGCTTTCTTT
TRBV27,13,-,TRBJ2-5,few,CASSNRVKETQYF,TGTGCCAGCAGTAATCGGGTAAAAGAGACCCAGTACTTC
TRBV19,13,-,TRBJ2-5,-,CASSILREETQYF,TGTGCCAGTAGTATTCTCAGGGAGGAGACCCAGTACTTC
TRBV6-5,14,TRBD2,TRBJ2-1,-,CASSRTSGANEQFF,TGTGCCAGCAGTCGGACTAGCGGGGCCAATGAGCAGTTCTTC
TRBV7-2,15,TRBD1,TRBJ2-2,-,CASSIGTGLNGELFF,TGTGCCAGCAGCATTGGGACAGGGTTAAACGGGGAGCTGTTTTTT
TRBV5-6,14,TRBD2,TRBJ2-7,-,CASSSSSGIYEQYF,TGTGCCAGCAGCTCCTCTAGCGGGATCTACGAGCAGTACTTC
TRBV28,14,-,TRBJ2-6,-,CASMGYSGANVLTF,TGTGCCAGCATGGGCTACTCTGGGGCCAACGTCCTGACTTTC
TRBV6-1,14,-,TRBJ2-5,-,CASSIYRVRETQYF,TGTGCCAGCAGCATCTACAGGGTACGAGAGACCCAGTACTTC
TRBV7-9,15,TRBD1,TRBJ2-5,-,CASSSQTGVGETQYF,TGTGCCAGCAGCAGTCAGACAGGGGTCGGGGAGACCCAGTACTTC
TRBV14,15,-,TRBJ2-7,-,CASSQGQGLSYEQYF,TGTGCCAGCAGCCAGGGGCAGGGCTTATCCTACGAGCAGTACTTC
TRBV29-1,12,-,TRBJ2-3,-,CSVGGSTDTQYF,TGCAGCGTTGGCGGGAGCACAGATACGCAGTATTTT
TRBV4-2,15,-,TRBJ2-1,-,CASSQEEGASNEQFF,TGTGCCAGCAGCCAAGAGGAGGGAGCCAGCAATGAGCAGTTCTTC
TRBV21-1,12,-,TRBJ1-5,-,CASVRTNQNRNF,TGTGCCAGCGTGAGGACAAATCAGAATCGAAATTTT
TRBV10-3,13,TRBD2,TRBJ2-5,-,CAIGTSGTETQYF,TGTGCCATCGGGACTAGCGGAACAGAGACCCAGTACTTC
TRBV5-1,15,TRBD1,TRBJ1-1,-,CASSTETGLNTEAFF,TGCGCCAGCAGCACAGAGACAGGGCTGAACACTGAAGCTTTCTTT
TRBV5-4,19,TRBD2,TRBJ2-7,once,CASSLVLGAGLAGVGEQYF,TGTGCCAGCAGCTTGGTGTTAGGGGCGGGACTAGCGGGAGTTGGCGAGCAGTACTTC
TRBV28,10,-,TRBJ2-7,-,CASRPYEQYF,TGTGCCAGCAGGCCTTACGAGCAGTACTTC
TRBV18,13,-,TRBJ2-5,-,CASSPDRQETQYF,TGTGCCAGCTCACCAGATAGGCAGGAGACCCAGTACTTC
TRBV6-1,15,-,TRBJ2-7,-,CASSEVGGSPYEQYF,TGTGCCAGCAGTGAAGTCGGGGGAAGCCCCTACGAGCAGTACTTC
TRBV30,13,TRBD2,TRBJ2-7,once,CAGTGTSNYEQYF,TGTGCTGGAACCGGGACTAGTAACTACGAGCAGTACTTC
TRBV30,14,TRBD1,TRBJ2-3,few,CAWSAGQRTDTQYF,TGTGCCTGGAGTGCGGGACAGCGCACAGATACGCAGTATTTT
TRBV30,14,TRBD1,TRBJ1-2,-,CAFSIGQGVWGYTF,TGTGCCTTCTCGATCGGACAGGGCGTGTGGGGCTACACCTTC
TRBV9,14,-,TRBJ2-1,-,CASSTGHRSNEQFF,TGTGCCAGCAGCACGGGACACCGGTCCAATGAGCAGTTCTTC
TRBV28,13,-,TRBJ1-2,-,CASSPTEYRGYTF,TGTGCCAGCAGCCCCACCGAGTACCGAGGCTACACCTTC
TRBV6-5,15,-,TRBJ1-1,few,CASSFMQGRNTEAFF,TGTGCCAGCAGTTTTATGCAGGGTCGGAACACTGAAGCTTTCTTT
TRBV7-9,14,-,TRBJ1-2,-,CASSLGQASYGYTF,TGTGCCAGCAGCTTAGGACAGGCGAGCTATGGCTACACCTTC
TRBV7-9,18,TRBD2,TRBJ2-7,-,CASSSDVLSGKGSYEQYF,TGTGCCAGCAGCTCGGACGTGTTGAGCGGGAAGGGCTCCTACGAGCAGTACTTC
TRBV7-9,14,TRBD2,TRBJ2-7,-,CASSLGGGSYEQYF,TGTGCCAGCAGCTTAGGCGGGGGCTCCTACGAGCAGTACTTC
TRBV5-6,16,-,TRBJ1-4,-,CASSLVSWGSNEKLFF,TGTGCCAGCAGCTTGGTATCGTGGGGGTCTAATGAAAAACTGTTTTTT
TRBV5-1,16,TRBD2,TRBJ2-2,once,CASSPGTSRNTGELFF,TGCGCCAGCAGCCCAGGGACTAGCAGAAACACCGGGGAGCTGTTTTTT
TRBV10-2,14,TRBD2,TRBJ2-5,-,CASSESGEGETQYF,TGCGCCAGCAGTGAGTCCGGGGAGGGAGAGACCCAGTACTTC
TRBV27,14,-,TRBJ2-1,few,CASSPDGIYNEQFF,TGTGCCAGCAGTCCCGACGGAATTTACAATGAGCAGTTCTTC